Below are 4 T cell receptor beta chains sequenced from a single sample in a study of cytomegalovirus exposure and HLA in healthy donors. Some clones are missing from TCRdb's copy, which holds only in-frame ones; the method was immunoSEQ multiplex PCR. Among around 120,000 clones listed, 86% were seen once. The sequencing input was PBMCs. The receptors stem from a man younger than 35 in good health and CMV-seronegative.

The gene calls are TRBV4-2 and TRBJ2-3; 9 bases line up with TRBD1. The CDR3 length is 18 residues. The junction had 9 bases not matched to a gene; V was cut back by 1 base and J by 1 base. CDR1 is LGHNA, CDR2 YNFKEQ, per germline. The CDR3 is CASSQARTGGAGTDTQYF. For the CDR3, the DNA is TGTGCCAGCAGCCAAGCTCGAACAGGGGGCGCGGGCACAGATACGCAGTATTTT.

V and J are TRBV2 and TRBJ2-4, with D maybe TRBD1 (6 bases). Germline V CDR1 and CDR2: SNHLY, FYNNEI. The length of the CDR3 is 16 residues. V lost 5 bases to trimming and J lost 0 bases, with 14 bases between them. DNA for the CDR3: TGTGCCAGCAGTACCAGAGGGGGAGCAGCCAAAAACATTCAGTACTTC. This translates into CASSTRGGAAKNIQYF.

The chain carries TRBV5-1 and TRBJ1-4; no firm D call. Germline CDR1 reads SGHRS; CDR2 reads YFSETQ. The CDR3 has 15 residues. The V and J ends lost 3 bases and 2 bases respectively, with 11 bases between them. This chain's CDR3 is CASSSGERTNEKLFF. CDR3 coding DNA: TGCGCCAGCAGCTCCGGGGAGCGCACTAATGAAAAACTGTTTTTT.

V and J are TRBV4-2 and TRBJ2-1, with D possibly TRBD2 on 7 matching bases. This CDR3 is built from 16 residues. Trimming cost V 1 base and J 4 bases, with 14 bases left between them. Germline CDR1 and CDR2: LGHNA and YNFKEQ. CDR3 sequence: CASSQAGAGAYNEQFF. Here the CDR3 DNA reads TGTGCCAGCAGCCAAGCGGGGGCGGGGGCGTACAATGAGCAGTTCTTC.